This T cell receptor (beta chain) appears in the sequencing data of a study of blood T cell repertoires in COVID-19. Study at large: Sites across the United States, Italy and Spain contributed samples from acute and convalescent COVID-19.

Assay: immunoSEQ multiplex PCR; the TCRdb copy retains only in-frame clones and omits some. The sample lists more than 150,000 clones, nearly 80% occurring once. This CDR3 comprises 15 residues. The germline CDR1 and CDR2 sequences are SGHAT and FQNNGV. V lost 8 bases to trimming and J lost 2 bases; unmatched junction nucleotides: 12. This clone was seen only once. The V call is TRBV11-2, the J call TRBJ2-7; 7 bases fit TRBD1. The sequenced sample was PBMCs or T cells enriched from blood (not recorded which). The receptor's source is a man aged 60 to 75 who had been exposed to COVID-19. CDR3 sequence (DNA): TGTGCCAGCGGACGACAGGGCGTGGAAACCTACGAGCAGTACTTC. It yields the protein CASGRQGVETYEQYF.